The present TCR beta chain was sequenced within a study of blood T cells in healthy people across ages. Findings and caveats of the study: Diversity figures based on one million T cells were deemed too low. Bulk PBMC profiling left naive and antigen-experienced comparisons inconclusive.

V lost 4 bases, J lost 3 bases, and 10 bases stayed unmatched. CDR1 ENHRY and CDR2 SYGVKD come from the germline V gene. The CDR3 has 17 amino acids. Comment on this clonotype: What it binds is not known.

Sample-barcoded 5' priming and a J-beta primer mix drove a second PCR of about 7 to 12 cycles. All samples gave at least 2.5 million CDR3-containing paired-end reads. TCRdb fed the 5' RACE reads into MiXCR, producing one record per CDR3 protein. The sample shows about 640,000 distinct CDR3 sequences, approximately 40% of them seen only once. This TCR derives from a man aged 80 or over in good health. Sequencing used blood. The chain combines TRBV10-3 with TRBJ2-1; TRBD2 matches 9 bases. For the CDR3, the DNA is TGTGCCATCAGTGGGTCTAGAGGGACTAGCCTCTACAATGAGCAGTTCTTC. Translating gives CAISGSRGTSLYNEQFF.